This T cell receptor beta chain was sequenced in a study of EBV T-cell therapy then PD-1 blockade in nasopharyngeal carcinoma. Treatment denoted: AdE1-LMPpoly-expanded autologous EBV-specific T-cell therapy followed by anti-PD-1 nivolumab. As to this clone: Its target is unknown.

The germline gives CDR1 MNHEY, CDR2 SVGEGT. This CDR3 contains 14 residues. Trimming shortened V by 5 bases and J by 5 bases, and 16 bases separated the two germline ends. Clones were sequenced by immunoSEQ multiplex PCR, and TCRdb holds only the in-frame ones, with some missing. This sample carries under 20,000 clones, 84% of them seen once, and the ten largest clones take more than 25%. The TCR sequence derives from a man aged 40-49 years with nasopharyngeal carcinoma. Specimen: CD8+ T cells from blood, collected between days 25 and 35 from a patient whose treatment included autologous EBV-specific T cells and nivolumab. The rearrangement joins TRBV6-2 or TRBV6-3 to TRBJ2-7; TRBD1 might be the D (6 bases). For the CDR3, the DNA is TGTGCCAGCAGTGTCTCGATCGAGGGGGACGAGCAGTACTTC. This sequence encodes CASSVSIEGDEQYF.